This TCR beta chain derives from a study of control samples from healthy donors and cancer patients. Sequenced by immunoSEQ multiplex PCR; TCRdb stores in-frame clones only, minus some. Found here are approximately 160,000 clones, about 94% of them singletons; the top ten hold approximately 0.7%. The V gene end was trimmed by 4 bases and the J gene end by 2 bases; junction bases not matched to a gene: 6. CDR1 and CDR2 from the germline V gene are SGHDT and YYEEEE. The CDR3 contains 14 residues. The V gene is TRBV5-6, the J gene TRBJ2-7; TRBD2 matches at 7 bases. The TCR comes from a woman aged 25 to 39 in good health. Sequenced: blood. In DNA form, the CDR3 reads TGTGCCAGCAGCACCGGACTAGGAACCTACGAGCAGTACTTC. Amino acid sequence: CASSTGLGTYEQYF.